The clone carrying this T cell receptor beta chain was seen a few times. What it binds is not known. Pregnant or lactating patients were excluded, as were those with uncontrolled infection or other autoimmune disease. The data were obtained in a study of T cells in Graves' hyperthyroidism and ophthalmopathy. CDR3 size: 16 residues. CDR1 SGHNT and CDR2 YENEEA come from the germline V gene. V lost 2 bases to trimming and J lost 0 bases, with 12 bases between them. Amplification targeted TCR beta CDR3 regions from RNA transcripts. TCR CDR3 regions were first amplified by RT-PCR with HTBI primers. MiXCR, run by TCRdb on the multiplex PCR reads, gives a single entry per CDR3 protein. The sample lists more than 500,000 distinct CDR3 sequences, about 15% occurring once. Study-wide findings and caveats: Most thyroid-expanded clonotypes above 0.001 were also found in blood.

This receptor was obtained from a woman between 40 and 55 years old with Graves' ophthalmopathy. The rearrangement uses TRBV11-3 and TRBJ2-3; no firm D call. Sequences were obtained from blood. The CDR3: CASSLWGPSSTDTQYF. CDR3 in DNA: TGTGCCAGCAGCTTATGGGGTCCTTCTAGCACAGATACGCAGTATTTT.